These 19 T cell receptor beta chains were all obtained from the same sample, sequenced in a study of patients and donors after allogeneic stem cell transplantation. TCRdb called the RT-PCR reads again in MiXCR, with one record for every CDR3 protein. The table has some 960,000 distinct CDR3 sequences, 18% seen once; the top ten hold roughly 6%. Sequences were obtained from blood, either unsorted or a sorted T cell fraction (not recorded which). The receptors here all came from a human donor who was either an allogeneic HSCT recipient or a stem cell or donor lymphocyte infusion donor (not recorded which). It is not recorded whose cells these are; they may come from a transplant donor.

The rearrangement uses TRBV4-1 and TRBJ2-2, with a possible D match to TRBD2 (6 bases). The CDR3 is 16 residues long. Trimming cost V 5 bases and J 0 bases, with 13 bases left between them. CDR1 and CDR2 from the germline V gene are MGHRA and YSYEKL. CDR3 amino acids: CASSTQDYSNTGELFF. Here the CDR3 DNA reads TGCGCCAGCAGCACTCAGGACTATTCGAACACCGGGGAGCTGTTTTTT.

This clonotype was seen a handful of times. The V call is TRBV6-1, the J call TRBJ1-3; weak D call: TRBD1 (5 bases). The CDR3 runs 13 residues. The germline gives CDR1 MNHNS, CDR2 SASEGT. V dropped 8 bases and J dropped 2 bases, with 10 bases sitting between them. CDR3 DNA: TGTGCCAGCGGGACTGGGGCTGGAAACACCATATATTTT. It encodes CASGTGAGNTIYF.

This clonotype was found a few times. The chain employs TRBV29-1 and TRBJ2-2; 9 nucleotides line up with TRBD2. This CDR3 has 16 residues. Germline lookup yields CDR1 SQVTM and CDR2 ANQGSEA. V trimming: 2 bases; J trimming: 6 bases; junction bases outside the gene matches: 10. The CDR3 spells CSVELAGPIVAGELFF. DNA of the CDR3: TGCAGCGTTGAACTAGCGGGGCCCATAGTCGCCGGGGAGCTGTTTTTT.

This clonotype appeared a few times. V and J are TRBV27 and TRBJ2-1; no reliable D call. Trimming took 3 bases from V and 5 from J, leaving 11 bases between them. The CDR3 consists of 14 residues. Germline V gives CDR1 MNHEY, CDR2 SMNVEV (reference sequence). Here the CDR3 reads CASSFRTLNNEQFF. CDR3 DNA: TGTGCCAGCAGTTTTAGAACACTGAACAATGAGCAGTTCTTC.

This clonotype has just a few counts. CDR3 region: CSAGAGTGNNEQFF. CDR3 bases: TGCAGCGCCGGAGCCGGGACAGGGAACAATGAGCAGTTCTTC. V and J are TRBV29-1 and TRBJ2-1; TRBD1 matches at 9 bases. This CDR3 region has 14 residues. From germline, CDR1 is SQVTM and CDR2 ANQGSEA. The J segment lost 5 bases and the V segment lost 7 bases, leaving 9 bases of the junction unmatched.

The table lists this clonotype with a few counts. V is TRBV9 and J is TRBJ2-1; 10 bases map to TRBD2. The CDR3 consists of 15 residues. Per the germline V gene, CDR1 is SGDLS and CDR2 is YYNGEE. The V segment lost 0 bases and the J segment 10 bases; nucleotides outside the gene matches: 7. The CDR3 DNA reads TGTGCCAGCAGCGTAGGAGCGGGAGGGCCGGGAGAGCAGTTCTTC. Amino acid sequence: CASSVGAGGPGEQFF.

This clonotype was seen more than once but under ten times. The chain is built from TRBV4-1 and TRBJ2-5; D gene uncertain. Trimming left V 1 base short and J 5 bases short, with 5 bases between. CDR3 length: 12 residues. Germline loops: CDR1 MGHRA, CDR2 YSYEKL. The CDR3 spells CASSQVMETQYF. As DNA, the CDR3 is TGCGCCAGCAGCCAAGTAATGGAGACCCAGTACTTC.

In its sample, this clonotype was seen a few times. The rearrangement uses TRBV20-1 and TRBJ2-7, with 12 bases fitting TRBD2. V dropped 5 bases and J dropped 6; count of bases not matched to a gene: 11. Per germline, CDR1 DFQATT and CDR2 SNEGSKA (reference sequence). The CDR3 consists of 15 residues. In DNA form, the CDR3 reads TGCAGTGCTGCAAGGACTAGCGGGGCCTCCCCCGAGCAGTACTTC. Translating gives CSAARTSGASPEQYF.

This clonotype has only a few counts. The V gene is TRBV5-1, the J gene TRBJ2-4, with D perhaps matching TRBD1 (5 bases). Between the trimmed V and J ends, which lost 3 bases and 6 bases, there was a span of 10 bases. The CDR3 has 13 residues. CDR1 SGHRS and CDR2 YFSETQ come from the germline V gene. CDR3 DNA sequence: TGCGCCAGCAGCTCCACTCAGGGAAACATTCAGTACTTC. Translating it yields CASSSTQGNIQYF.

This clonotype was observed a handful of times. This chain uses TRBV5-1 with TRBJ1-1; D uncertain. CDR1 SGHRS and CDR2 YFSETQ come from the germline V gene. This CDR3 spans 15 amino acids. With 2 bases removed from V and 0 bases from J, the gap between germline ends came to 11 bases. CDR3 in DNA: TGCGCCAGCAGCTTCGAAGCGGGGATGAACACTGAAGCTTTCTTT. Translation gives CASSFEAGMNTEAFF.

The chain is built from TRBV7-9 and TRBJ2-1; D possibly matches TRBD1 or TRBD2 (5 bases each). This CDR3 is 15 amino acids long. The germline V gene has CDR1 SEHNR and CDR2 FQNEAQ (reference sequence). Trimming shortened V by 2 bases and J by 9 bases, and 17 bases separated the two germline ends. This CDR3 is CASSLSVGAGGEQFF. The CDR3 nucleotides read TGTGCCAGCAGCTTAAGTGTAGGGGCGGGCGGTGAGCAGTTCTTC. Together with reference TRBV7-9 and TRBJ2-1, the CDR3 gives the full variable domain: DTGVSQNPRHKITKRGQNVTFRCDPISEHNRLYWYRQTLGQGPEFLTYFQNEAQLEKSRLLSDRFSAERPKGSFSTLEIQRTEQGDSAMYLCASSLSVGAGGEQFFGPGTRLTVL.

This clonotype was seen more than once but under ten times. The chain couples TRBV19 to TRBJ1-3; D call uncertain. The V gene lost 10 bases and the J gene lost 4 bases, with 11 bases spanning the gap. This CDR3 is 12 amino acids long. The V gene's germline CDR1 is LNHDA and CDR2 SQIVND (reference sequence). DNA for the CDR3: TGTGCCACCCCGTGTCCAGGAAACACCATATATTTT. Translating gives CATPCPGNTIYF. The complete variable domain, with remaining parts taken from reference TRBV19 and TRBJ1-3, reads DGGITQSPKYLFRKEGQNVTLSCEQNLNHDAMYWYRQDPGQGLRLIYYSQIVNDFQKGDIAEGYSVSREKKESFPLTVTSAQKNPTAFYLCATPCPGNTIYFGEGSWLTVV.

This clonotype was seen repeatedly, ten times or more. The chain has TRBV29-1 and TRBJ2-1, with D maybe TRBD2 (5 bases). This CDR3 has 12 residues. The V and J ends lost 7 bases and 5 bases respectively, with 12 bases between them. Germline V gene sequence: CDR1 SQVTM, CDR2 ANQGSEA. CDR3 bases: TGCAGCGCCGGGGAAGGGCACAATGAGCAGTTCTTC. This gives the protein CSAGEGHNEQFF.

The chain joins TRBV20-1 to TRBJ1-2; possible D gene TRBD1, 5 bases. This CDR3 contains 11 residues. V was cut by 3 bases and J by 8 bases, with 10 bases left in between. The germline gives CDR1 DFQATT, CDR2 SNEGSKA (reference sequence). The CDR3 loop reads CSARGLPGYTF. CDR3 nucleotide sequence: TGCAGTGCTAGGGGACTCCCAGGCTACACCTTC.

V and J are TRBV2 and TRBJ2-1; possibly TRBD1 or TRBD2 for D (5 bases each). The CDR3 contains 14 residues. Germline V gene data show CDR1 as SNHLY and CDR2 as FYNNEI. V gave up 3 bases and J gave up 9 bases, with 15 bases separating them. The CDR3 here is CASSERSSGTEQFF. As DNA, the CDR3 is TGTGCCAGCAGTGAGAGGTCAAGTGGGACTGAGCAGTTCTTC.

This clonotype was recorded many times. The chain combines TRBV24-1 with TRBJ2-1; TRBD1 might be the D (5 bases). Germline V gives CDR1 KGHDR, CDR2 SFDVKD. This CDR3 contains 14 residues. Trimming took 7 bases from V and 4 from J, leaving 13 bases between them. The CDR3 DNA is TGTGCCACCAGCGATCGACAGATGTACAATGAGCAGTTCTTC. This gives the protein CATSDRQMYNEQFF.

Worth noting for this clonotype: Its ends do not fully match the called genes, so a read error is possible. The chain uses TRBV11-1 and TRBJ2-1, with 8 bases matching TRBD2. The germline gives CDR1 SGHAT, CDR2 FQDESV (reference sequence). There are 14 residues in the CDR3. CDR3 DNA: TGTGCCAGCAGCTTAGTTCCGCGGGAGGTTAATTCGATCTTC. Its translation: CASSLVPREVNSIF.

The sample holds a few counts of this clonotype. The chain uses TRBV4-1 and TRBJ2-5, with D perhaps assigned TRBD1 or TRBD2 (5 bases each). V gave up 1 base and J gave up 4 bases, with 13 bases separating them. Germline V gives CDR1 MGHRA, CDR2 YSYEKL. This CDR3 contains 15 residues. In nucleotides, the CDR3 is TGCGCCAGCAGCCAAGGGGACGTGGTGGTAGAGACCCAGTACTTC. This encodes CASSQGDVVVETQYF.

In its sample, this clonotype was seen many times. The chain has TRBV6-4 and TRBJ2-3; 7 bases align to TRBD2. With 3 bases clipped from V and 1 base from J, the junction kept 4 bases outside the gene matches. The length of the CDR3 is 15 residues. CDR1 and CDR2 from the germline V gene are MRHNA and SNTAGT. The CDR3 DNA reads TGTGCCAGCAGTGATACCGGACTAGGCACAGATACGCAGTATTTT. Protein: CASSDTGLGTDTQYF.